The next 13 T cell receptor beta chains were all read from a single sample in a study of blood T cells in healthy people across ages (dated by TCRdb to about 2015). Libraries were made using 5' RACE. TCRdb records Illumina HiSeq 2500 as the sequencer. A second PCR of 7 to 11 cycles was performed with a sample-barcoded 5' primer and a J-beta primer mix. Starting from the raw public reads, TCRdb applied fastp trimming at Q25, assembled clones with MiXCR and retained in-frame beta chains. Under each unique CDR3 protein, matching rows form one entry showing the most common genes and DNA. This sample has fewer than 1.5 million distinct CDR3 sequences in its table, and roughly 40% of those were observed once. The ten largest clones represent around 8% of the sample. Sequencing was performed on blood. These receptors were collected from a woman between 18 and 29 years old in good health.

This chain joins TRBV6-1 and TRBJ2-3; D remains ambiguous. The CDR3 covers 16 residues. Trimming pared 6 bases from V and 2 bases from J, leaving 18 bases between. Germline values: CDR1 MNHNS, CDR2 SASEGT. The CDR3 here is CASRVWAANPTDTQYF. CDR3 in DNA: TGTGCCAGCAGGGTCTGGGCGGCGAACCCCACAGATACGCAGTATTTT.

On this clonotype itself: The junction departs from the called germline gene at one end, perhaps through a read error. The rearrangement links TRBV20-1 to TRBJ1-4; D might be TRBD1 (6 bases). The germline gives CDR1 DFQATT, CDR2 SNEGSKA (reference sequence). This CDR3 spans 13 amino acids. Written as DNA, the CDR3 is TGCAGTGCTGGAGACAGGTTGAATGAAAAACTGTTTTTT. This encodes CSAGDRLNEKLFF.

V is TRBV18 and J is TRBJ2-4, with TRBD2 matching 9 bases. J was trimmed by 13 bases and V by 2 bases; bases with no gene match: 15. In germline, CDR1 is KGHSH, CDR2 LQKENI. The CDR3 loop spans 16 amino acids. The CDR3 loop is CASSPTSGPTHNEQYF. In nucleotides, the CDR3 is TGTGCCAGCTCACCAACTAGCGGGCCGACGCACAATGAGCAGTACTTC.

The sample holds many counts of this clonotype. V gene TRBV28 combines with J gene TRBJ1-2; D perhaps matches TRBD1 (6 bases). Germline-derived CDR1 and CDR2 are MDHEN and SYDVKM. This CDR3 has 13 amino acids. Trimming removed 5 bases at V and 5 bases at J, with 12 bases between. CDR3 amino acids: CASSPAGEYGYTF. DNA of the CDR3: TGTGCCAGCAGTCCTGCAGGGGAGTATGGCTACACCTTC.

The chain links TRBV20-1 to TRBJ1-2, with D unresolved. This CDR3 comprises 13 residues. Germline CDR1 reads DFQATT; CDR2 reads SNEGSKA (reference sequence). V was pared by 2 bases and J by 2 bases, with 9 bases between. Written as DNA, the CDR3 is TGCAGTGCTAGAATAACAGAGAACTATGGCTACACCTTC. As protein: CSARITENYGYTF.

This clonotype came up a few times. V and J are TRBV18 and TRBJ2-7; D perhaps matches TRBD2 (6 bases). Germline loops: CDR1 KGHSH, CDR2 LQKENI. This CDR3 is 14 amino acids long. The V gene lost 5 bases and the J gene lost 4 bases, with 15 bases spanning the gap. CDR3: CASSTTRLEYEQYF. The CDR3 bases are TGTGCCAGCTCAACAACCCGACTAGAATACGAGCAGTACTTC. Full variable domain (rest looked up from reference TRBV18 and TRBJ2-7): NAGVMQNPRHLVRRRGQEARLRCSPMKGHSHVYWYRQLPEEGLKFMVYLQKENIIDESGMPKERFSAEFPKEGPSILRIQQVVRGDSAAYFCASSTTRLEYEQYFGPGTRLTVT.

This clonotype was counted between two and nine times. This chain connects TRBV27 to TRBJ1-2; tentatively, D is TRBD1 (6 bases). The V gene lost 2 bases and the J gene lost 8 bases, with 21 bases spanning the gap. The V gene's germline CDR1 is MNHEY and CDR2 SMNVEV (reference sequence). The CDR3 consists of 16 residues. Here the CDR3 DNA reads TGTGCCAGCAGTTTAAAGGTTTCGGGGGCCGCCTACGGCTACACCTTC. Translated, it gives CASSLKVSGAAYGYTF.

The rearrangement links TRBV4-1 to TRBJ2-7, with D perhaps TRBD2 (5 bases). The V and J ends lost 0 bases and 4 bases respectively, with 13 bases between them. Looked up from germline, CDR1 is MGHRA and CDR2 is YSYEKL. The CDR3 spans 15 residues. Here the CDR3 DNA reads TGCGCCAGCAGCCAAGACGATGAGGGCCAATACGAGCAGTACTTC. Translated, it gives CASSQDDEGQYEQYF.

There are a few counts of this clonotype. This chain connects TRBV10-3 to TRBJ2-3; 7 bases agree with TRBD2. There are 16 residues in the CDR3. V lost 6 bases to trimming and J lost 0 bases; unmatched junction nucleotides: 9. The germline V gene encodes CDR1 ENHRY and CDR2 SYGVKD. In DNA, the CDR3 is TGTGCCATCAGCCCCAGCGGGACCTCTAGCACAGATACGCAGTATTTT. Protein sequence: CAISPSGTSSTDTQYF.

Only a few counts were recorded for this clonotype. The V call is TRBV12-3 or TRBV12-4, the J call TRBJ1-2; no reliable D call. This CDR3 is 15 amino acids long. V lost 4 bases, J lost 3 bases, and 15 bases lay in between. The CDR3 DNA reads TGTGCCAGCAGTTCGTCTTTAAGGGTTCACTATGGCTACACCTTC. It codes for CASSSSLRVHYGYTF.

This clonotype was detected only a few times. This sequence joins TRBV28 and TRBJ2-3; 8 nucleotides agree with TRBD2. With V trimmed by 6 bases and J by 3 bases, 11 bases remained unmatched. CDR3 length equals 16 residues. Germline-derived CDR1 and CDR2 are MDHEN and SYDVKM. CDR3 sequence reads: CASRPIGKRETDTQYF. The CDR3 coding sequence is TGTGCCAGCAGGCCCATCGGGAAGCGGGAGACAGATACGCAGTATTTT.

This clonotype was recorded many times. V and J are TRBV5-1 and TRBJ2-2; tentatively, D is TRBD1 or TRBD2 (6 bases each). V gave up 4 bases and J gave up 2 bases, with 15 bases separating them. Germline values: CDR1 SGHRS, CDR2 YFSETQ. The CDR3 contains 16 residues. The CDR3 sequence: CASSPTGGRNTGELFF. CDR3 in DNA: TGCGCCAGCAGCCCAACCGGGGGCCGAAACACCGGGGAGCTGTTTTTT.

Only a few counts were recorded for this clonotype. The chain is built from TRBV10-3 and TRBJ1-2; D ambiguous. The CDR3 runs to 12 residues. V lost 10 bases, J lost 0 bases, and 9 bases lay in between. Germline V lookup: CDR1 ENHRY, CDR2 SYGVKD. The CDR3 nucleotides read TGTGCCACCCAACCCACTAACTATGGCTACACCTTC. Translation: CATQPTNYGYTF.